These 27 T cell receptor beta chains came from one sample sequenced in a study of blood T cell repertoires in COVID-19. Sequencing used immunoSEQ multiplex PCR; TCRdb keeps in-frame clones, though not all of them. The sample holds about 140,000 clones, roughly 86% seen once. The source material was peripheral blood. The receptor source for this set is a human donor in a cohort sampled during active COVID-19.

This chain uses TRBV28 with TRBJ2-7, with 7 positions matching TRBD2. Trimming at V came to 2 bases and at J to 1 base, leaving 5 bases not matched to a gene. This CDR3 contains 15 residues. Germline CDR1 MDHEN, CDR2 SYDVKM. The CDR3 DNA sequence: TGTGCCAGCAGTTTAGCCGGGACTACTTCCTACGAGCAGTACTTC. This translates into CASSLAGTTSYEQYF. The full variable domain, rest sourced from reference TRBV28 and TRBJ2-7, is DVKVTQSSRYLVKRTGEKVFLECVQDMDHENMFWYRQDPGLGLRLIYFSYDVKMKEKGDIPEGYSVSREKKERFSLILESASTNQTSMYLCASSLAGTTSYEQYFGPGTRLTVT.

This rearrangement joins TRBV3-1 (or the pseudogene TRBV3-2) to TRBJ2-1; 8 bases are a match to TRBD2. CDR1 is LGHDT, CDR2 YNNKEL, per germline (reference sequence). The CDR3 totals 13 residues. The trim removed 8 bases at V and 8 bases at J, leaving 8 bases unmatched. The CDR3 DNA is TGTGCCAGCGCGGTAGCGGGAAACTATGAGCAGTTCTTC. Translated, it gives CASAVAGNYEQFF.

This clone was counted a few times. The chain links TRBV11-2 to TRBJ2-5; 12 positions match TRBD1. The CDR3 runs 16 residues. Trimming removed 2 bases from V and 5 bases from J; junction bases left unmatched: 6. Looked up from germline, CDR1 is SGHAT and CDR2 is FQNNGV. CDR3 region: CASSLTGTGGGETQYF. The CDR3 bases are TGTGCCAGCAGCTTAACGGGGACAGGGGGCGGGGAGACCCAGTACTTC.

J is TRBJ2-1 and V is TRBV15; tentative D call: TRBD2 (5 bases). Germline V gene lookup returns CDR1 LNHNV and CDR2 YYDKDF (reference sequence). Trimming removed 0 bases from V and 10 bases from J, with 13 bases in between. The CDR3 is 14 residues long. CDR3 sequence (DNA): TGTGCCACCAGCAGAGATCTTGGCGGAGGCGAGCAGTTCTTC. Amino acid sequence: CATSRDLGGGEQFF.

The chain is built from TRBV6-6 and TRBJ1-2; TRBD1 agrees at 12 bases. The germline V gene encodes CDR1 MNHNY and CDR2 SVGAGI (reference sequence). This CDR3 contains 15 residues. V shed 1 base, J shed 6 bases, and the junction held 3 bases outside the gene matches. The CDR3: CASSYLGQGADGYTF. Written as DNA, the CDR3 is TGTGCCAGCAGTTACTTGGGACAGGGGGCTGATGGCTACACCTTC.

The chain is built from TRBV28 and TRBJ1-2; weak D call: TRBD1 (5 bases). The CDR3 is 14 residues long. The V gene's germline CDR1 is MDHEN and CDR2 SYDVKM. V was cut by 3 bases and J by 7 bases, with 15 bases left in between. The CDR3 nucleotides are TGTGCCAGCAGTTTTCAGGGATCAATTGCTGGCTACACCTTC. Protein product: CASSFQGSIAGYTF.

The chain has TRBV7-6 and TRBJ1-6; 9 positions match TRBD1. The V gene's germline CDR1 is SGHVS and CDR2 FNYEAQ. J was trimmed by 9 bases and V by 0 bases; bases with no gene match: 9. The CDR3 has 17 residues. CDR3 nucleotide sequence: TGTGCCAGCAGCTTAGCCCCGGACAGGGGAGTTGGTTCACCCCTCCACTTT. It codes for CASSLAPDRGVGSPLHF.

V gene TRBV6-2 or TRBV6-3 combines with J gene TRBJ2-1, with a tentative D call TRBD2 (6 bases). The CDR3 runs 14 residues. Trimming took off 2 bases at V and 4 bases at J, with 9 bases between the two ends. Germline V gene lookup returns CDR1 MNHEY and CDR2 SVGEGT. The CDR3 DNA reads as TGTGCCAGCAGTTACCGACTAGTGTACAATGAGCAGTTCTTC. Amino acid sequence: CASSYRLVYNEQFF.

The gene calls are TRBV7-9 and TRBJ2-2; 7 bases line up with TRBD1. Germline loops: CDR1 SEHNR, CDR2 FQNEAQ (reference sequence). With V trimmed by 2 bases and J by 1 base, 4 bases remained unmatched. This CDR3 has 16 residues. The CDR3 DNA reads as TGTGCCAGCAGCTTAAGAGGACAGGTGAACACCGGGGAGCTGTTTTTT. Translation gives CASSLRGQVNTGELFF.

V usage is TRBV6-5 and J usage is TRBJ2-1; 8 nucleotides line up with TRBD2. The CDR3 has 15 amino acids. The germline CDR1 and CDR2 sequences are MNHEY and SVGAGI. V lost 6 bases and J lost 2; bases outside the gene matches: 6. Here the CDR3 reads CASRLAGLAYNEQFF. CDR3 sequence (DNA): TGTGCCAGCAGATTAGCGGGGTTAGCCTACAATGAGCAGTTCTTC.

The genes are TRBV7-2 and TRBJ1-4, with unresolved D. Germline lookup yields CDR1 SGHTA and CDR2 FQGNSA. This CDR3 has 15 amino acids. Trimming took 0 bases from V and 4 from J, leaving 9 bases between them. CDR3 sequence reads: CASSLAGSVNEKLFF. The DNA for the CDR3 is TGTGCCAGCAGCTTAGCCGGGTCTGTTAATGAAAAACTGTTTTTT.

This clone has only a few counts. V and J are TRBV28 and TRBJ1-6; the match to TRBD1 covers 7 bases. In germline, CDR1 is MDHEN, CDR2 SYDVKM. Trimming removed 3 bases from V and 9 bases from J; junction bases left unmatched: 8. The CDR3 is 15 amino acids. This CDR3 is CASSFTDRAGSPLHF. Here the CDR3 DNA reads TGTGCCAGCAGTTTTACCGACAGGGCTGGTTCACCCCTCCACTTT.

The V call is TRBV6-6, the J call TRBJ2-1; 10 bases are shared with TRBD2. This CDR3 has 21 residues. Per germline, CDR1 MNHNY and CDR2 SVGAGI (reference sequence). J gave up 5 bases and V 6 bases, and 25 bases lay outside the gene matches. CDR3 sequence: CASSYLASTSGYPTAHNEQFF. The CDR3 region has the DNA TGTGCCAGCAGCTATTTGGCCTCGACTAGCGGGTACCCTACTGCCCACAATGAGCAGTTCTTC.

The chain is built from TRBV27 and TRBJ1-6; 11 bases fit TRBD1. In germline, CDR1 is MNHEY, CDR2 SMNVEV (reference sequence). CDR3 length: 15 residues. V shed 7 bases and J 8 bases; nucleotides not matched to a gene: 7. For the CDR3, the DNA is TGTGCCAGCAAAATACCGGGACAGGGGGATTCACCCCTCCACTTT. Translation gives CASKIPGQGDSPLHF.

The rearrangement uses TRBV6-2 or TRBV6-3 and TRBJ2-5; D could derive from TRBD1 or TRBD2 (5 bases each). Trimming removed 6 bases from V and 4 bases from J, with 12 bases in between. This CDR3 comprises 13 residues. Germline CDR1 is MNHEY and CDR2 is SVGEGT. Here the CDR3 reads CASSRGNRETQYF. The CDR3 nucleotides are TGTGCCAGCAGCCGGGGCAATCGAGAGACCCAGTACTTC.

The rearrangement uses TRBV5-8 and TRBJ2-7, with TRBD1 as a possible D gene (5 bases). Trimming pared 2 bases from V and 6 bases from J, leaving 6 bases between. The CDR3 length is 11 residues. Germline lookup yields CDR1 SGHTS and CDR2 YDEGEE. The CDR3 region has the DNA TGTGCCAGCAGCTTTAGGGGCGAGCAGTACTTC. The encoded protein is CASSFRGEQYF.

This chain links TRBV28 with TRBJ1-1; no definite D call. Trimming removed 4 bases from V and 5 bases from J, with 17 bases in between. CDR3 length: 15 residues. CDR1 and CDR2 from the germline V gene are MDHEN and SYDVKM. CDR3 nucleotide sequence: TGTGCCAGCAGTTCCCCGGTCGCGCCGAAGACTGAAGCTTTCTTT. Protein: CASSSPVAPKTEAFF.

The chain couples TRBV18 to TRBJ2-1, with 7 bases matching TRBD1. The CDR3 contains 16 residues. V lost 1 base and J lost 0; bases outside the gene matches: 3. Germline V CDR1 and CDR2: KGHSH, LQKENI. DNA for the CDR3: TGTGCCAGCTCACCACGGGACAGTAGCTCCTACAATGAGCAGTTCTTC. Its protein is CASSPRDSSSYNEQFF.

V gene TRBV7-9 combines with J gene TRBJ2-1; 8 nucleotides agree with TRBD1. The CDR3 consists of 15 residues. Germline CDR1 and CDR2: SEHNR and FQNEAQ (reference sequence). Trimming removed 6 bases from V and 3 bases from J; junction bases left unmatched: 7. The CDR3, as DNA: TGTGCCAGCAGGGCCCCGGGACAGGTCTACAATGAGCAGTTCTTC. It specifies CASRAPGQVYNEQFF.

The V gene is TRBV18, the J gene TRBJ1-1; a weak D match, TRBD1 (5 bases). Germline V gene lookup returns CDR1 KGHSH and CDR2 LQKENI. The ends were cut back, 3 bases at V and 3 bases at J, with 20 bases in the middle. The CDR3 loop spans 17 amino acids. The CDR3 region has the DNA TGTGCCAGCTCACCCTGGGACGCCTCCGGGGGGTACACTGAAGCTTTCTTT. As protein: CASSPWDASGGYTEAFF.

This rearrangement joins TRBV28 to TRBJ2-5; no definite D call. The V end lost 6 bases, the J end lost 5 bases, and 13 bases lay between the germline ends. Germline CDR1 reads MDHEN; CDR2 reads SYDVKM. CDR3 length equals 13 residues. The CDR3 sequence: CASSALAVETQYF. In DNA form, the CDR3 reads TGTGCCAGCAGCGCCCTGGCCGTCGAGACCCAGTACTTC. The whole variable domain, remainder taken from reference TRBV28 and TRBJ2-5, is DVKVTQSSRYLVKRTGEKVFLECVQDMDHENMFWYRQDPGLGLRLIYFSYDVKMKEKGDIPEGYSVSREKKERFSLILESASTNQTSMYLCASSALAVETQYFGPGTRLLVL.

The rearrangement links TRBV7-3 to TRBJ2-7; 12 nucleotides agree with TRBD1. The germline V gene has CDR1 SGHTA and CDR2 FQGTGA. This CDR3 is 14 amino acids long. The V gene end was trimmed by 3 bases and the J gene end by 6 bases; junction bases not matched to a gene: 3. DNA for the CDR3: TGTGCCAGCAGCTTGGGGACAGGGGGCTCCGAGCAGTACTTC. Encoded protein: CASSLGTGGSEQYF.

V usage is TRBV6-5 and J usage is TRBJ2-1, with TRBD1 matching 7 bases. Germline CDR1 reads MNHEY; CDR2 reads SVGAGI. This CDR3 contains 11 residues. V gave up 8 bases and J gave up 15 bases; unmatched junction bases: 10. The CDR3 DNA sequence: TGTGCCAGCCTTAACACAGGGGTCTGGTTCTTC. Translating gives CASLNTGVWFF.

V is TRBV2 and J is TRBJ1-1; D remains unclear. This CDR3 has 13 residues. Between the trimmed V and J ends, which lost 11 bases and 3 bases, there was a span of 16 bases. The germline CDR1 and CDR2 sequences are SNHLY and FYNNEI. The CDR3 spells CAAAGGSHTEAFF. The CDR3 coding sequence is TGTGCCGCGGCGGGCGGATCCCACACTGAAGCTTTCTTT.

The CDR3 sequence is CASSQPRGQGGRSNEKLFF. The CDR3, as DNA: TGCGCCAGCAGCCAACCCCGAGGGCAGGGGGGTCGTTCTAATGAAAAACTGTTTTTT. V and J are TRBV4-1 and TRBJ1-4; the match to TRBD1 covers 7 bases. Germline V gene data show CDR1 as MGHRA and CDR2 as YSYEKL. This CDR3 contains 19 residues. Trimming cost V 2 bases and J 3 bases; bases outside gene matches: 15.

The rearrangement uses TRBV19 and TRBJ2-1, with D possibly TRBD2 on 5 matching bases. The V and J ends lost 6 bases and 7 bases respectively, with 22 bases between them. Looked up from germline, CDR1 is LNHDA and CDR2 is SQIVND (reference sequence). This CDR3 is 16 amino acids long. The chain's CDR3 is CASREDLGGRPNEQFF. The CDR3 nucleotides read TGTGCCAGTAGAGAGGACTTAGGTGGCCGTCCTAATGAGCAGTTCTTC.

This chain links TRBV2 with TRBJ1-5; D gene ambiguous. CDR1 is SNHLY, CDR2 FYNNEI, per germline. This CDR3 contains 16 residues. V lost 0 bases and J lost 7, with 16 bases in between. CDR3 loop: CASSEALRTSGQPQHF. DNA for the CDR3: TGTGCCAGCAGTGAAGCGCTTCGGACCTCGGGGCAGCCCCAGCATTTT.